This TCR beta chain was sequenced for a study of shared clonotypes between healthy human individuals. General study results and limits: Clonotypes that were shared across a handful of donors made up around 4.6% of naive CD4 clonotypes.

An even split of each subset's genomic DNA across several immunoSEQ plates was performed. Sequenced by immunoSEQ multiplex PCR; TCRdb stores in-frame clones only, minus some. Among over a million clones listed, roughly 96% were seen once. After removal of 5 bases from V and 3 bases from J, the junction contained 6 bases not matched to a gene. The CDR3 extends over 14 amino acids. The germline gives CDR1 SEHNR, CDR2 FQNEAQ (reference sequence). Regarding this clone: Its target is not known.

This TCR was recovered from a young man in good health. The V call is TRBV7-9, the J call TRBJ2-5; 7 bases line up with TRBD2. Sequencing was performed on naive CD4+ T cells sorted from blood. Stated subset: CD45RA+ positively selected. The CDR3 region has the DNA TGTGCCAGCAGCCGTGGAGGGAGGGAAGAGACCCAGTACTTC. As protein: CASSRGGREETQYF.